Shown below are 6 T cell receptor beta chains from a single sample sequenced in a study of a mutant IDH1 vaccine in newly diagnosed glioma. Time point indicated: week 47, end of study. Each dose of the vaccine consisted of 300 ug of mutant IDH1 20-mer peptide, with topical imiquimod. Which antigens these TCRs recognize remains unknown. The protocol was immunoSEQ multiplex PCR, while the TCRdb copy is restricted to in-frame clones and leaves out a portion. The sample records 25,000 to 40,000 clones, approximately 90% being singletons. The specimen comprised PBMCs, sampled from a glioma patient whose treatment included an IDH1 peptide vaccine. Receptors originate from a man aged 40-49 years with glioma.

CDR3 in amino acids: CASAMVPGTSEQFF. The CDR3 bases are TGTGCCAGCGCCATGGTGCCAGGGACCAGTGAGCAGTTCTTC. The rearrangement joins TRBV28 to TRBJ2-1; possibly TRBD1 or TRBD2 for D (5 bases each). This CDR3 has 14 amino acids. Germline V gene data show CDR1 as MDHEN and CDR2 as SYDVKM. The germline V and J ends were trimmed by 8 bases and 9 bases, with 20 bases remaining between them.

The chain links TRBV7-2 to TRBJ2-1; unclear D gene. CDR3 length: 14 amino acids. Deletions cut 7 bases from V and 5 bases from J, with 15 bases between. Germline V gives CDR1 SGHTA, CDR2 FQGNSA. The CDR3 DNA reads as TGTGCCAGCAAAATGGGCGGAGCGAACAATGAGCAGTTCTTC. Amino acids: CASKMGGANNEQFF.

The V and J genes are TRBV10-1 and TRBJ2-1; D perhaps matches TRBD2 (6 bases). This CDR3 has 14 residues. Trimming removed 9 bases at V and 5 bases at J, with 17 bases between. The germline CDR1 and CDR2 sequences are WNHNN and SYGVQD (reference sequence). CDR3 sequence: CARVVAVSNNEQFF. The CDR3 DNA follows: TGCGCCAGGGTGGTAGCGGTTTCGAACAATGAGCAGTTCTTC.

The chain couples TRBV4-1 to TRBJ1-2, with D possibly matching TRBD1 (5 bases). The CDR3 covers 16 residues. The V gene's germline CDR1 is MGHRA and CDR2 YSYEKL. V shed 3 bases and J shed 4 bases, with 18 bases lying between them. Written as DNA, the CDR3 is TGCGCCAGCAGCCATCGAACGACAGACTCTCCCTATGGCTACACCTTC. This codes for CASSHRTTDSPYGYTF.

The genes are TRBV6-1 and TRBJ2-2; D gene unclear. Germline V gene data show CDR1 as MNHNS and CDR2 as SASEGT. CDR3 size: 15 residues. V was cut by 1 base and J by 0 bases, with 6 bases left in between. The CDR3 reads CASSEGRTNTGELFF. The CDR3 bases are TGTGCCAGCAGTGAAGGTCGGACGAACACCGGGGAGCTGTTTTTT.

The chain is built from TRBV11-2 and TRBJ2-5, with a possible D match to TRBD2 (8 bases). There are 16 residues in the CDR3. CDR1 and CDR2 (germline): SGHAT, FQNNGV. V was trimmed by 5 bases and J by 5 bases, leaving 21 bases between them. CDR3 sequence: CASSPRGGGGEETQYF. CDR3 DNA sequence: TGTGCCAGCAGCCCCCGGGGGGGAGGGGGCGAGGAGACCCAGTACTTC. Supplemented by reference TRBV11-2 and TRBJ2-5, the full variable domain reads EAGVAQSPRYKIIEKRQSVAFWCNPISGHATLYWYQQILGQGPKLLIQFQNNGVVDDSQLPKDRFSAERLKGVDSTLKIQPAKLEDSAVYLCASSPRGGGGEETQYFGPGTRLLVL.